These 6 T cell receptor beta chains were all obtained from the same sample, sequenced in a study of T cell responses to AZD1222 COVID-19 vaccine. The table came from immunoSEQ multiplex PCR; TCRdb's copy has only in-frame clones and leaves some out. The data hold about 180,000 clones, with 85% to 90% observed a single time. Sequenced material: peripheral blood, taken on day 0 of AZD1222 vaccination. These receptors came from an adult in good health.

The chain recombines TRBV5-1 with TRBJ2-5; D is unresolved. Trimming stripped 5 bases from V and 3 bases from J, with 11 bases between. Germline-derived CDR1 and CDR2 are SGHRS and YFSETQ. The CDR3 length is 13 residues. The CDR3 loop is CASSIVPEETQYF. In DNA form, the CDR3 reads TGCGCCAGCAGTATCGTACCCGAAGAGACCCAGTACTTC.

The chain combines TRBV5-1 with TRBJ1-5; the D gene is possibly TRBD1 (5 bases). CDR1 SGHRS and CDR2 YFSETQ come from the germline V gene. V was trimmed by 2 bases and J by 6 bases, leaving 12 bases between them. This CDR3 has 14 amino acids. CDR3 in amino acids: CASSFGTGGQPQHF. The CDR3 DNA is TGCGCCAGCAGCTTCGGCACTGGGGGTCAGCCCCAGCATTTT.

This chain connects TRBV28 to TRBJ1-6, with TRBD1 as a possible D gene (6 bases). The CDR3 contains 12 residues. CDR1 and CDR2 (germline): MDHEN, SYDVKM. The V gene lost 1 base and the J gene lost 18 bases, with 13 bases spanning the gap. The CDR3 sequence: CASSLSWGPGHF. The CDR3 DNA sequence: TGTGCCAGCAGTTTATCTTGGGGGCCAGGCCACTTT. Full variable domain (missing parts from reference TRBV28 and TRBJ1-6): DVKVTQSSRYLVKRTGEKVFLECVQDMDHENMFWYRQDPGLGLRLIYFSYDVKMKEKGDIPEGYSVSREKKERFSLILESASTNQTSMYLCASSLSWGPGHFGNGTRLTVT.

The V gene is TRBV12-3 or TRBV12-4, the J gene TRBJ2-5; a possible D gene is TRBD2 (7 bases). CDR3 length: 13 amino acids. V was pared by 3 bases and J by 7 bases, with 12 bases between. The CDR3: CASSLRGPGTQYF. The DNA for the CDR3 is TGTGCCAGCAGTTTGCGGGGGCCTGGGACCCAGTACTTC.

This clone was seen only a few times. V is TRBV10-3 and J is TRBJ2-5; no reliable D call. The CDR3 spans 13 residues. Germline V gene sequence: CDR1 ENHRY, CDR2 SYGVKD. V dropped 2 bases and J dropped 2 bases, with 6 bases sitting between them. CDR3 sequence (DNA): TGTGCCATCAGTGAGGGGGTTCAAGAGACCCAGTACTTC. Residues: CAISEGVQETQYF.

The chain joins TRBV7-9 to TRBJ2-3; D is undetermined. Germline V gene lookup returns CDR1 SEHNR and CDR2 FQNEAQ (reference sequence). The CDR3 is 14 amino acids. V shed 4 bases and J shed 3 bases, with 11 bases lying between them. The CDR3: CASSWVIGTDTQYF. CDR3 DNA: TGTGCCAGCAGCTGGGTGATCGGGACAGATACGCAGTATTTT.